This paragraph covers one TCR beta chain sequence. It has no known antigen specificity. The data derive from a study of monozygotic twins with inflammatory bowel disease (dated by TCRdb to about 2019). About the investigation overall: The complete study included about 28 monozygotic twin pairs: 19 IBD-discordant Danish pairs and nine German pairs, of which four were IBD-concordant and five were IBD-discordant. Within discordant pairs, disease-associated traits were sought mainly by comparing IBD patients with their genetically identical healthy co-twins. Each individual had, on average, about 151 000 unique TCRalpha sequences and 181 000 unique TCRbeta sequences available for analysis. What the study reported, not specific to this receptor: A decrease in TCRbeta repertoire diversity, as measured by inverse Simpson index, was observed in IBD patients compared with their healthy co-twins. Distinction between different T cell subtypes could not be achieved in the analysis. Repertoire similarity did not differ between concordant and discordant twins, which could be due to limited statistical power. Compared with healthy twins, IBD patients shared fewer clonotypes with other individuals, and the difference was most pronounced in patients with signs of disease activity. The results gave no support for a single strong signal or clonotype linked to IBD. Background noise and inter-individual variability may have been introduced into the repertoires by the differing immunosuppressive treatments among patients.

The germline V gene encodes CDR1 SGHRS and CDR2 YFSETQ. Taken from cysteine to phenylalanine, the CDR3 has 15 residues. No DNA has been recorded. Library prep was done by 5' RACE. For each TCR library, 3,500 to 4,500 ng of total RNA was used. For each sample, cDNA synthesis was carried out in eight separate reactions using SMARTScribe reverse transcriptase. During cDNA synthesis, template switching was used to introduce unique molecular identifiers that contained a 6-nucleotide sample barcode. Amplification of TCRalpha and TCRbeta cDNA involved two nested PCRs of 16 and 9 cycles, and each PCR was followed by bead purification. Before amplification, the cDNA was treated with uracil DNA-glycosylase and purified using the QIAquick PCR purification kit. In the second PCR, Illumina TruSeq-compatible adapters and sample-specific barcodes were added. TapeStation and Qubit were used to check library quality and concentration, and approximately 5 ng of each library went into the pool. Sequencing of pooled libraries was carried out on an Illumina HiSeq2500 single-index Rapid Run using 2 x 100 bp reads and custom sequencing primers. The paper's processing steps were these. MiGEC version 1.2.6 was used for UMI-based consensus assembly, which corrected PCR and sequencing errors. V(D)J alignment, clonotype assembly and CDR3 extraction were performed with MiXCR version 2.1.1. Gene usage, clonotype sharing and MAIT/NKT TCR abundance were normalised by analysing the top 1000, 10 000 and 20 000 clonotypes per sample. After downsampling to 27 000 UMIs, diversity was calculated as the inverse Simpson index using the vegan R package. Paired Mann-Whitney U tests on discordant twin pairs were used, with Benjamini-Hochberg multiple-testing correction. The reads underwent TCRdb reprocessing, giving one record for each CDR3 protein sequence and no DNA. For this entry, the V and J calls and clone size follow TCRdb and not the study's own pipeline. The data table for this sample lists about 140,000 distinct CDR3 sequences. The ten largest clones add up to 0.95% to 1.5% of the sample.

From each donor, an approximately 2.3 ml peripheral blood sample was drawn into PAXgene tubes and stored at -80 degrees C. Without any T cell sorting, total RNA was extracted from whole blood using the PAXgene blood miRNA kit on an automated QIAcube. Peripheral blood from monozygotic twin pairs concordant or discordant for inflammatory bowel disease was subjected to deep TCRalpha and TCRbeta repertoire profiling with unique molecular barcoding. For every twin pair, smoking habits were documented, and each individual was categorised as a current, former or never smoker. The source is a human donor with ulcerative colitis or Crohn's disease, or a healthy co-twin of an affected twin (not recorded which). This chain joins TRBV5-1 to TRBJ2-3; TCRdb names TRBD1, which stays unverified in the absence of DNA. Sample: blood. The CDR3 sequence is CASSKDSRSTDTQYF.